The table lists the clone carrying this T cell receptor (beta chain) with many counts. The sequenced template was RNA, covering the TCR beta CDR3 region. Following a first-round RT-PCR that used HTBI primers, a second-round multiplex PCR was carried out. TCRdb re-analysed the multiplex PCR reads in MiXCR, keeping a single row per CDR3 protein. The sample yields around 1.1 million distinct CDR3 sequences, about 36% seen once. The data originate from a study of Graves' ophthalmopathy and Graves' hyperthyroidism. Study information: Hyperthyroidism showing no ophthalmopathy within 18 months of follow-up was stable.

This TCR derives from an adult man with Graves' hyperthyroidism. The sample comprised peripheral blood or thyroid tissue (not recorded which).

The CDR3 reads CSVRGPAEETQYF. CDR3 sequence (DNA): TGCAGCGTGAGAGGGCCGGCGGAAGAGACCCAGTACTTC. This sequence joins TRBV29-1 and TRBJ2-5; D might be TRBD2 (5 bases). V lost 6 bases to trimming and J lost 3 bases, with 14 bases between them. Per the germline V gene, CDR1 is SQVTM and CDR2 is ANQGSEA. The CDR3 totals 13 residues.